Presented here are 21 T cell receptor beta chains from one specimen sequenced in a study of vaccination and CD4 T cells after COVID-19. The Oncomine TCR Beta short-read assay generated sequence data from the DNA of cultured CD4+ T cells. TCRdb analysed the PCR reads with MiXCR anew, one entry per CDR3 protein. Counted here are around 2,900 distinct CDR3 sequences, under 90% occurring once; the ten biggest clones make up 35% to 40%. Their antigen targets remain unknown. Treatment denoted: approximately nine-day PBMC culture with coronavirus spike peptide pools or control peptides (ViraFEST assay). The sequenced material came from CD4+ T cells from blood, cultured in vitro. All receptors derive from a human donor who had recovered from COVID-19.

The chain carries TRBV7-2 and TRBJ1-5; maybe TRBD1 (5 bases). The CDR3 length is 14 residues. Trimming took 1 base from V and 9 from J, leaving 13 bases between them. CDR1 is SGHTA, CDR2 FQGNSA, per germline. The CDR3 region is CASSLGTGLRPQHF. The CDR3 coding sequence is TGTGCCAGCAGCTTAGGGACGGGGCTCCGGCCCCAGCATTTT. Variable domain in full (rest from reference TRBV7-2 and TRBJ1-5): GAGVSQSPSNKVTEKGKDVELRCDPISGHTALYWYRQSLGQGLEFLIYFQGNSAPDKSGLPSDRFSAERTGGSVSTLTIQRTQQEDSAVYLCASSLGTGLRPQHFGDGTRLSIL.

The chain couples TRBV12-3 or TRBV12-4 to TRBJ1-2; 8 bases are shared with TRBD1. The V segment lost 6 bases and the J segment 4 bases; nucleotides outside the gene matches: 4. This CDR3 is built from 13 residues. CDR3 residues: CASRPGTGYGYTF. The CDR3 DNA follows: TGTGCCAGCAGACCCGGGACAGGCTATGGCTACACCTTC.

CDR3 nucleotide sequence: TGTGCCAGCAGCCCGGGACAAACCTACAATCAGCCCCAGCATTTT. Translation: CASSPGQTYNQPQHF. This rearrangement joins TRBV7-8 to TRBJ1-5; possible D gene TRBD1, 6 bases. V was pared by 5 bases and J by 3 bases, with 14 bases between. Germline loops: CDR1 SGHVS, CDR2 FQNEAQ. The CDR3 contains 15 residues.

The rearrangement links TRBV6-1 to TRBJ2-7; D perhaps matches TRBD1 (6 bases). Looked up from germline, CDR1 is MNHNS and CDR2 is SASEGT. This CDR3 is 13 amino acids long. The germline V and J ends were trimmed by 10 bases and 7 bases, with 20 bases remaining between them. Written as DNA, the CDR3 is TGTGCCACAAACAGGGACCCTCGTCGGGAGCAGTACTTC. Translated: CATNRDPRREQYF.

V and J are TRBV20-1 and TRBJ1-2; a weak D match, TRBD1 (5 bases). In germline, CDR1 is DFQATT, CDR2 SNEGSKA (reference sequence). V was trimmed by 4 bases and J by 8 bases, leaving 17 bases between them. The CDR3 covers 13 residues. The CDR3 nucleotides are TGCAGTGCTATCCCACCAGACAGTATCGGCTACACCTTC. It is translated as CSAIPPDSIGYTF.

The chain is built from TRBV6-1 and TRBJ2-2; D is possibly TRBD2 (6 bases). The germline gives CDR1 MNHNS, CDR2 SASEGT. The CDR3 consists of 15 residues. V gave up 6 bases and J gave up 8 bases, with 19 bases separating them. CDR3 region: CASRRGSGLEGELFF. In nucleotides, the CDR3 is TGTGCCAGCAGGAGGGGCAGCGGGCTTGAGGGGGAGCTGTTTTTT.

V gene TRBV7-9 combines with J gene TRBJ2-7; D possibly matches TRBD1 or TRBD2 (5 bases each). The CDR3 runs to 12 residues. Germline CDR1 reads SEHNR; CDR2 reads FQNEAQ (reference sequence). V dropped 7 bases and J dropped 3 bases, with 10 bases sitting between them. CDR3 in amino acids: CASTWGIYEQYF. Written as DNA, the CDR3 is TGTGCCAGCACTTGGGGGATCTACGAGCAGTACTTC.

The rearrangement joins TRBV18 to TRBJ1-2, with D possibly TRBD1 on 6 matching bases. Trimming shortened V by 3 bases and J by 2 bases, and 10 bases separated the two germline ends. The CDR3 has 14 amino acids. Germline CDR1 is KGHSH and CDR2 is LQKENI. The CDR3 loop is CASSPLGQNYGYTF. The CDR3, as DNA: TGTGCCAGCTCACCCCTAGGACAGAACTATGGCTACACCTTC.

The chain has TRBV6-2 or TRBV6-3 and TRBJ1-1; D not certain. V lost 2 bases to trimming and J lost 5 bases, with 9 bases between them. The germline CDR1 and CDR2 sequences are MNHEY and SVGEGT. This CDR3 is built from 13 residues. CDR3 loop: CASSYLRGTEAFF. The CDR3 region has the DNA TGTGCCAGCAGTTACCTCCGGGGAACTGAAGCTTTCTTT.

This clonotype was recorded only once. The rearrangement joins TRBV7-2 to TRBJ1-4; TRBD1 might be the D (5 bases). Germline assignment: CDR1 SGHTA and CDR2 FQGNSA. The CDR3 sequence is 16 residues long. Between the trimmed V and J ends, which lost 5 bases and 3 bases, there was a span of 16 bases. CDR3 in amino acids: CASSVNQGGANEKLFF. CDR3 bases: TGTGCCAGCAGCGTCAACCAGGGAGGGGCTAATGAAAAACTGTTTTTT.

The chain is built from TRBV6-1 and TRBJ1-1; TRBD1 aligns across 8 bases. The ends lost 5 bases at V and 3 bases at J; junction bases unmatched: 11. CDR1 is MNHNS and CDR2 is SASEGT in the germline V gene. The CDR3 contains 16 residues. CDR3 sequence reads: CASSRPTGVGDTEAFF. The CDR3 nucleotides read TGTGCCAGCAGTCGCCCGACAGGGGTAGGGGACACTGAAGCTTTCTTT.

V and J are TRBV2 and TRBJ1-6, with D unclear. In germline, CDR1 is SNHLY, CDR2 FYNNEI. The CDR3 length is 14 residues. With 8 bases removed from V and 0 bases from J, the gap between germline ends came to 8 bases. The CDR3 DNA reads as TGTGCCAGCGTCTCCCTCTCCTATAATTCACCCCTCCACTTT. Translation gives CASVSLSYNSPLHF.

The V gene is TRBV10-3, the J gene TRBJ1-2; 7 bases line up with TRBD1. Per germline, CDR1 ENHRY and CDR2 SYGVKD. J lost 5 bases, V lost 7 bases, and 7 bases had no gene match. The CDR3 is made up of 13 amino acids. This chain's CDR3 is CAIKFGRGYGYTF. In nucleotides, the CDR3 is TGTGCCATCAAGTTTGGCAGGGGGTATGGCTACACCTTC.

The chain is built from TRBV19 and TRBJ1-5; maybe TRBD1 (6 bases). The V end lost 6 bases, the J end lost 0 bases, and 12 bases lay between the germline ends. The germline V gene has CDR1 LNHDA and CDR2 SQIVND (reference sequence). The CDR3 has 15 amino acids. CDR3 bases: TGTGCCAGTAGAAGACAGGACAATAGCAATCAGCCCCAGCATTTT. This codes for CASRRQDNSNQPQHF.

The chain employs TRBV6-5 and TRBJ1-5; no clear D gene. Germline V gene data show CDR1 as MNHEY and CDR2 as SVGAGI. Trimming took off 0 bases at V and 4 bases at J, with 10 bases between the two ends. This CDR3 region has 15 residues. This chain's CDR3 is CASSYSIHNNQPQHF. CDR3 DNA: TGTGCCAGCAGTTACTCGATCCACAATAATCAGCCCCAGCATTTT.

The chain employs TRBV19 and TRBJ1-1; D ambiguous. The CDR3 sequence is 15 residues long. Trimming shortened V by 1 base and J by 0 bases, and 9 bases separated the two germline ends. CDR1 is LNHDA and CDR2 is SQIVND in the germline V gene (reference sequence). CDR3 nucleotides: TGTGCCAGTAGTATAGGTGGCAACATGAACACTGAAGCTTTCTTT. Encoded protein: CASSIGGNMNTEAFF.

This sequence joins TRBV12-1 and TRBJ2-1; the table's TRBD1 call for D was not verified on the DNA. TRBV12-1 has pseudogene status. The CDR3 is made up of 17 amino acids. CDR3 sequence (DNA): TGTGCCAGCAGCTTTGACGGGGGGCTAAGCTCCTACAATGAGCAGTTCTTC. The encoded protein is CASSFDGGLSSYNEQFF.

The chain has TRBV6-1 and TRBJ1-5; no definite D call. V was clipped by 7 bases and J by 7 bases, with 14 bases between them. The CDR3 sequence is 13 residues long. Looked up from germline, CDR1 is MNHNS and CDR2 is SASEGT. This CDR3 is CASTEGLRQPQHF. CDR3 coding DNA: TGTGCCAGCACCGAGGGCCTAAGGCAGCCCCAGCATTTT.

This chain uses TRBV25-1 with TRBJ1-1; D not certain. The CDR3 has 15 residues. Germline V gene data show CDR1 as MGHDK and CDR2 as SYGVNS. V was pared by 1 base and J by 1 base, with 10 bases between. For the CDR3, the DNA is TGTGCCAGCAGTGAATCGGGCAGGAAGAACACTGAAGCTTTCTTT. Residues: CASSESGRKNTEAFF.

The CDR3 DNA reads as TGTGCCAGCAGCTGGGGGCTTAGGGTAGACACTGAAGCTTTCTTT. It encodes CASSWGLRVDTEAFF. This chain connects TRBV5-6 to TRBJ1-1, with a tentative D call TRBD1 (6 bases). CDR3 length equals 15 residues. Germline V gene sequence: CDR1 SGHDT, CDR2 YYEEEE. Trimming removed 3 bases from V and 3 bases from J, with 15 bases in between.

The V and J genes are TRBV4-1 and TRBJ2-3; 9 nucleotides match TRBD2. Germline V CDR1 and CDR2: MGHRA, YSYEKL. The trim removed 3 bases at V and 4 bases at J, leaving 14 bases unmatched. CDR3 length equals 18 residues. In nucleotides, the CDR3 is TGCGCCAGCAGCCAGGAAGGTGTTGGCGGGGGGGCTGCAGATACGCAGTATTTT. This gives the protein CASSQEGVGGGAADTQYF.